This T cell receptor (beta chain) was found in a study of CD8 T cells in ankylosing spondylitis. The study's findings and limits: Clones linked with disease were CD8+ and fairly uncommon in the peripheral blood. Reports of some motif variants in reactive arthritis synovial fluid and blood predate this one.

A remark on this clonotype: What it recognizes is unknown.

Quantitative 5'-RACE with molecular barcodes generated TCR beta libraries. TCRdb recomputed calls from the 5' RACE reads with MiXCR, one row per CDR3 protein. The sample carries 30,000 to 40,000 distinct CDR3 sequences, about a tenth recorded once. The sequenced sample consisted of blood, either unsorted or a sorted T cell fraction (not recorded which). The source of this sequence is a male donor with ankylosing spondylitis or in good health (not recorded which).

In nucleotides, the CDR3 is TGTGCCAGCAGTGAAATACGGAATCAGCCCCAGCATTTT. This sequence encodes CASSEIRNQPQHF. This chain links TRBV6-1 with TRBJ1-5; no reliable D call. Germline loops: CDR1 MNHNS, CDR2 SASEGT. The CDR3 length is 13 residues. The V end was cut by 2 bases, the J end by 4 bases, with 6 bases between.